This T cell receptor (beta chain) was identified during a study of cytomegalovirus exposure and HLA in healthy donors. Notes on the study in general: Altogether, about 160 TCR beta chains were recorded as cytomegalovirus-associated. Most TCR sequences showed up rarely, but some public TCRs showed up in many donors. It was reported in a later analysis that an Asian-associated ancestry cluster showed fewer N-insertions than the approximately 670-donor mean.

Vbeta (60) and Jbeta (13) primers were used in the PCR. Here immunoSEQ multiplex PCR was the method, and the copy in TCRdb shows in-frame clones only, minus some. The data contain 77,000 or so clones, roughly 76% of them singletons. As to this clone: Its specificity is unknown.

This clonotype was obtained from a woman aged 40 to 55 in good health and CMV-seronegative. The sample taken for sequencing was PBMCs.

CDR3 coding DNA: TGTGCCAGCAGTGGCACCCGGGACAGGGGAACCTACGAGCAGTACTTC. Translation: CASSGTRDRGTYEQYF. The rearrangement uses TRBV25-1 and TRBJ2-7; TRBD1 agrees at 10 bases. The V segment lost 4 bases and the J segment 2 bases; nucleotides outside the gene matches: 8. The CDR3 spans 16 residues. In germline, CDR1 is MGHDK, CDR2 SYGVNS.